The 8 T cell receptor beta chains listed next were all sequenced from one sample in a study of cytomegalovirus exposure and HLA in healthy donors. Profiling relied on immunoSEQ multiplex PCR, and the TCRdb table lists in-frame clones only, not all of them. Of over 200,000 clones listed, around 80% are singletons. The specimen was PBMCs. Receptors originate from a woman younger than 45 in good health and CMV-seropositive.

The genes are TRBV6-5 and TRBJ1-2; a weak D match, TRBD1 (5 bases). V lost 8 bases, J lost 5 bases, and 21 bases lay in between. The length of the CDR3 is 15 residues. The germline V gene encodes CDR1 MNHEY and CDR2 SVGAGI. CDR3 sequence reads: CASSLRGRPSYGYTF. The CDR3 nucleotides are TGTGCCAGCTCGCTTCGGGGACGACCTTCATATGGCTACACCTTC.

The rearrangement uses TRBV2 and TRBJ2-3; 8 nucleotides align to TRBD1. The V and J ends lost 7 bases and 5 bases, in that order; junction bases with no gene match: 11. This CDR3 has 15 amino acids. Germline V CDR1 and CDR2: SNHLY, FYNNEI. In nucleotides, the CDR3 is TGTGCCAGCAAACAGGGGGGAGGTTTTCAAGATACGCAGTATTTT. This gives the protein CASKQGGGFQDTQYF.

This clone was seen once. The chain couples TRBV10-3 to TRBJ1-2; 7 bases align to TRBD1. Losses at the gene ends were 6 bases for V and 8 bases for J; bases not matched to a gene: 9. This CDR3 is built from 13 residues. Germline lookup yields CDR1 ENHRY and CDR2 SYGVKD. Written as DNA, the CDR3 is TGTGCCATCAGATTACAGACAGGGAGCGGCTACACCTTC. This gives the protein CAIRLQTGSGYTF.

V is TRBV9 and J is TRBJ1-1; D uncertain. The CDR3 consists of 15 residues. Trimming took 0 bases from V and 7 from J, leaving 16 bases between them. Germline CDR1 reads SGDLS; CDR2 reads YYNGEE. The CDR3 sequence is CASSVGALPSSEAFF. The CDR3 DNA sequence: TGTGCCAGCAGCGTAGGGGCCTTACCAAGCAGTGAAGCTTTCTTT.

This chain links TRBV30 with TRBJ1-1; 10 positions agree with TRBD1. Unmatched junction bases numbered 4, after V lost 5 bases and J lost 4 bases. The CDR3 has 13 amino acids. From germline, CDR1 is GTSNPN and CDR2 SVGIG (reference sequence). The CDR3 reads CAWGRTGGTEAFF. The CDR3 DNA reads TGTGCCTGGGGTAGGACAGGGGGCACTGAAGCTTTCTTT.

Here the CDR3 reads CASSWGGTNPYEQYF. The CDR3 DNA reads TGTGCCAGCAGCTGGGGTGGGACTAACCCCTACGAGCAGTACTTC. The rearrangement links TRBV11-3 to TRBJ2-7, with TRBD2 matching 7 bases. The CDR3 covers 15 residues. Trimming removed 4 bases from V and 2 bases from J; junction bases left unmatched: 8. Germline V gene lookup returns CDR1 SGHNT and CDR2 YENEEA.

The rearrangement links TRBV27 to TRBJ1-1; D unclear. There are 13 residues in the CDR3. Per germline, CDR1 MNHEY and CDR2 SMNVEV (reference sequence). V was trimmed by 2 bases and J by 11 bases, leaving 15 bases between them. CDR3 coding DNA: TGTGCCAGCAGTTTAAGCCCAGCCCTAGAGGCTTTCTTT. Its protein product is CASSLSPALEAFF.

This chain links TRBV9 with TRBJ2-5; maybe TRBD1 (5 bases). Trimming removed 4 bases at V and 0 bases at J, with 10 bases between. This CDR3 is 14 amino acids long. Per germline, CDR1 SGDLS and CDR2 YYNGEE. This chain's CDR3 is CASSLPGNQETQYF. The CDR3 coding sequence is TGTGCCAGCAGCCTGCCAGGGAACCAAGAGACCCAGTACTTC.